The T cell receptor (beta chain) described here comes from a study of preoperative IRX-2 immunotherapy in early breast cancer. In germline, CDR1 is MNHEY, CDR2 SMNVEV (reference sequence). V lost 0 bases to trimming and J lost 0 bases, with 7 bases between them. The CDR3 is made up of 15 amino acids. The treatment was: preoperative locoregional IRX-2 cytokine immunotherapy. Samples came from a phase Ib trial of preoperative locoregional IRX-2 cytokine immunotherapy. This clone appeared once. Data came from immunoSEQ multiplex PCR; TCRdb stores just in-frame clones and leaves some out. The sample has 25,000 to 30,000 clones, almost 90% seen once.

The specimen was obtained from a patient treated with IRX-2 immunotherapy. The source of this sequence is a human donor with breast cancer. The chain links TRBV27 to TRBJ2-3; D unclear. The CDR3: CASSLSQKSTDTQYF. CDR3 nucleotide sequence: TGTGCCAGCAGTTTATCGCAGAAGAGCACAGATACGCAGTATTTT.